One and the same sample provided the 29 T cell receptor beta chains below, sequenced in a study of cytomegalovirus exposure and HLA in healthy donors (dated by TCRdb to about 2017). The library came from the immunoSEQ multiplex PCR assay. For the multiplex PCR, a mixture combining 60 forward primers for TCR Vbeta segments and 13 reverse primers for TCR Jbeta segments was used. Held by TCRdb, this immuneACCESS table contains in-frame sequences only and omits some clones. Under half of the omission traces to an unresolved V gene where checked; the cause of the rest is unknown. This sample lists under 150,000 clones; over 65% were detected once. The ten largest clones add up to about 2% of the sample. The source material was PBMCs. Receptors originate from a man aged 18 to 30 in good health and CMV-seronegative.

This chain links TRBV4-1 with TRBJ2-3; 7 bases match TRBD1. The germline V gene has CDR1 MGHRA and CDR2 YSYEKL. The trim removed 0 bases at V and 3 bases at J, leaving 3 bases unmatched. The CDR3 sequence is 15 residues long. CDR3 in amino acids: CASSQEGGLTDTQYF. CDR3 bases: TGCGCCAGCAGCCAAGAAGGGGGCCTAACAGATACGCAGTATTTT.

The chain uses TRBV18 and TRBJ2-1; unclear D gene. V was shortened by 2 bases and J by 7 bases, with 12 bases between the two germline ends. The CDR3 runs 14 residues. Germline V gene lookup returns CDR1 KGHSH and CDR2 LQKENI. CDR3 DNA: TGTGCCAGCTCACCAAGGAGTAGTCTTAATGAGCAGTTCTTC. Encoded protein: CASSPRSSLNEQFF.

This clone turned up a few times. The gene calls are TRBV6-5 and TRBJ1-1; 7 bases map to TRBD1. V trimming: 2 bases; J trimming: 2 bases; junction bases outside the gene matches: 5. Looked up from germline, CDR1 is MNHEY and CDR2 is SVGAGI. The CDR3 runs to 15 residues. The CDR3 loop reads CASSYAYRGNTEAFF. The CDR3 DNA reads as TGTGCCAGCAGTTACGCCTACAGGGGAAACACTGAAGCTTTCTTT.

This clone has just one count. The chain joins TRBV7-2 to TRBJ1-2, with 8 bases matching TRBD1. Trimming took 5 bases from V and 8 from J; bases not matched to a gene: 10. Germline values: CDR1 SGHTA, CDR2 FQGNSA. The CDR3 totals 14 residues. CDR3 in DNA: TGTGCCAGCAGCCCCGGACAGGGCCTGGAGGGCTACACCTTC. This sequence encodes CASSPGQGLEGYTF.

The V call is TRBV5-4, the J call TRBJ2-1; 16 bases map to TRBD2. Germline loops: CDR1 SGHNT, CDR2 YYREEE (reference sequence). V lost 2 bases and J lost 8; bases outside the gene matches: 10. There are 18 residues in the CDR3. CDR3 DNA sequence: TGTGCCAGCAGCTTAAAATTCCCGGGACTAGCGGGGGGGCATGAGCAGTTCTTC. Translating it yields CASSLKFPGLAGGHEQFF.

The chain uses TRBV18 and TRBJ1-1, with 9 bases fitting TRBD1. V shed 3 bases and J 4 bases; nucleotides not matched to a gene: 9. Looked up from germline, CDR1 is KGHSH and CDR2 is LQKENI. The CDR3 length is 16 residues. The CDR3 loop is CASSPMAGQGGTEAFF. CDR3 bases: TGTGCCAGCTCACCGATGGCGGGACAGGGAGGCACTGAAGCTTTCTTT.

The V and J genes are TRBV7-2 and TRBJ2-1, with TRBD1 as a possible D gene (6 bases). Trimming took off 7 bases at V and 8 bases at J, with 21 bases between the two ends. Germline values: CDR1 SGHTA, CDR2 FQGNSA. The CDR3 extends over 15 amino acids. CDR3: CASTKGPGWGHEQFF. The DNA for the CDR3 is TGTGCCAGCACTAAAGGGCCAGGGTGGGGGCATGAGCAGTTCTTC. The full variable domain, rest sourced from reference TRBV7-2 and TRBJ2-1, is GAGVSQSPSNKVTEKGKDVELRCDPISGHTALYWYRQSLGQGLEFLIYFQGNSAPDKSGLPSDRFSAERTGGSVSTLTIQRTQQEDSAVYLCASTKGPGWGHEQFFGPGTRLTVL.

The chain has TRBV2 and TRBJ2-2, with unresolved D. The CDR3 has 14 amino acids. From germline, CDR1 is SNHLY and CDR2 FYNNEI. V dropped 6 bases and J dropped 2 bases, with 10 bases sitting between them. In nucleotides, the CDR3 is TGTGCCAGCAGAGCGTCCATAAACACCGGGGAGCTGTTTTTT. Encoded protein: CASRASINTGELFF.

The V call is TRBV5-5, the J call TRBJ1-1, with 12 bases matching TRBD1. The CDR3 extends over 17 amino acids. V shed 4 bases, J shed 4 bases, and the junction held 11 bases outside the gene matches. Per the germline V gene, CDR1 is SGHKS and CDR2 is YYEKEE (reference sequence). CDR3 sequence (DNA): TGTGCCAGCAGCCAGGGGACAGGGGGCGCGATAGGCACTGAAGCTTTCTTT. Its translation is CASSQGTGGAIGTEAFF.

CDR3 protein: CASSGASYEQYF. DNA for the CDR3: TGCGCCAGCAGCGGGGCTTCCTACGAGCAGTACTTC. V and J are TRBV4-1 and TRBJ2-7; maybe TRBD1 (5 bases). V was shortened by 5 bases and J by 1 base, with 6 bases between the two germline ends. The CDR3 consists of 12 residues. CDR1 and CDR2 from the germline V gene are MGHRA and YSYEKL.

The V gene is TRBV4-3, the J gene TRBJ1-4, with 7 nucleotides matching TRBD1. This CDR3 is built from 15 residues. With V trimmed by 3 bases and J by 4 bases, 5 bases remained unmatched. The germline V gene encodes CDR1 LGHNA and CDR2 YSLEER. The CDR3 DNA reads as TGCGCCAGCAGCCAGTGGGGACAGTATAATGAAAAACTGTTTTTT. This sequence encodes CASSQWGQYNEKLFF.

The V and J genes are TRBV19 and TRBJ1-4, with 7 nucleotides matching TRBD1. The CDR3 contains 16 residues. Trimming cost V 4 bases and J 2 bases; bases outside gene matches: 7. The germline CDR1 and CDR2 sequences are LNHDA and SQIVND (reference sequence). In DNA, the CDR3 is TGTGCCAGTAGTAGGACAGGTGCTGGGACTAATGAAAAACTGTTTTTT. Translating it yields CASSRTGAGTNEKLFF.

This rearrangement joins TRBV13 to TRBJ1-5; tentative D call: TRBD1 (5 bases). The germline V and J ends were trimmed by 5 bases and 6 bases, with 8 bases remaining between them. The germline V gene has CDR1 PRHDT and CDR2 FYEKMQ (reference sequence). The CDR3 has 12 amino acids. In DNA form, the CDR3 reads TGTGCCAGCAGCCAGGGTATTCAGCCCCAGCATTTT. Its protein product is CASSQGIQPQHF.

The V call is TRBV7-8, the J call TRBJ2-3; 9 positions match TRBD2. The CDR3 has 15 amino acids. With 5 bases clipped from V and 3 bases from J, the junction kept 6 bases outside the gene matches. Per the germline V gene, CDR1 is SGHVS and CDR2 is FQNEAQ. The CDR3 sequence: CASSGRTSETDTQYF. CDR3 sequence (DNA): TGTGCCAGCAGCGGTAGGACTAGCGAGACAGATACGCAGTATTTT.

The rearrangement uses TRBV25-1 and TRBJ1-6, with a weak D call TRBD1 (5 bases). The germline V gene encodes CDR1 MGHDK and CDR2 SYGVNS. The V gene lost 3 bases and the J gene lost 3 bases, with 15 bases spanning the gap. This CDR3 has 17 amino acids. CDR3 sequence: CASSDPQSGDYNSPLHF. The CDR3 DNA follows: TGTGCCAGCAGTGATCCCCAGTCGGGGGACTATAATTCACCCCTCCACTTT.

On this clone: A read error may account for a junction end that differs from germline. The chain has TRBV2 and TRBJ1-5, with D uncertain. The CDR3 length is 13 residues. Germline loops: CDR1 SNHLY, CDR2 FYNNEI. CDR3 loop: CASGEYSNQPQHF. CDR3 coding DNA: TGTGCCAGCGGTGAATATAGCAATCAGCCCCAGCATTTT.

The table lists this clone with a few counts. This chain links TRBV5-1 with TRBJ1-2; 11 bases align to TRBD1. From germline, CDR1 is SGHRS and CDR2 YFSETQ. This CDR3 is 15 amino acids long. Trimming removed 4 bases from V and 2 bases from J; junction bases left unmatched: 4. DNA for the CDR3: TGCGCCAGCAGCCCGCGGACAGGGGGCAACTATGGCTACACCTTC. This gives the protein CASSPRTGGNYGYTF. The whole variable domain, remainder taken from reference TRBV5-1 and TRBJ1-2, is KAGVTQTPRYLIKTRGQQVTLSCSPISGHRSVSWYQQTPGQGLQFLFEYFSETQRNKGNFPGRFSGRQFSNSRSEMNVSTLELGDSALYLCASSPRTGGNYGYTFGSGTRLTVV.

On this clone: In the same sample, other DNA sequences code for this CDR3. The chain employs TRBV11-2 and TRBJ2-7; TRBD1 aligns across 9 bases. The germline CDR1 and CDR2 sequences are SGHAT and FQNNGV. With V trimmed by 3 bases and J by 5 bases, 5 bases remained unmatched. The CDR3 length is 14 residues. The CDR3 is CASSFDRGRDEQYF. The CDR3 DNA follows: TGTGCCAGCAGCTTCGACAGGGGGAGAGACGAGCAGTACTTC.

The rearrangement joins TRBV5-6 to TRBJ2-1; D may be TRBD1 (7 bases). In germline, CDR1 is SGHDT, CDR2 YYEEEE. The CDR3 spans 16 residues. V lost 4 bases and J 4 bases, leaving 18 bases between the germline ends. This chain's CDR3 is CASSPRRGPEYNEQFF. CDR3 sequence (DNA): TGTGCCAGCAGCCCTAGGAGGGGGCCGGAATACAATGAGCAGTTCTTC.

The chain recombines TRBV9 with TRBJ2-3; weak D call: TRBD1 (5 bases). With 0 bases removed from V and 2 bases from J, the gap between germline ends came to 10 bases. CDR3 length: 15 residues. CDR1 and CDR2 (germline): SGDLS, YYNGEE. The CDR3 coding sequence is TGTGCCAGCAGCGTAGGGGGCGCCCTCACAGATACGCAGTATTTT. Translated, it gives CASSVGGALTDTQYF. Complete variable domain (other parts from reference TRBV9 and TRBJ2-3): DSGVTQTPKHLITATGQRVTLRCSPRSGDLSVYWYQQSLDQGLQFLIQYYNGEERAKGNILERFSAQQFPDLHSELNLSSLELGDSALYFCASSVGGALTDTQYFGPGTRLTVL.

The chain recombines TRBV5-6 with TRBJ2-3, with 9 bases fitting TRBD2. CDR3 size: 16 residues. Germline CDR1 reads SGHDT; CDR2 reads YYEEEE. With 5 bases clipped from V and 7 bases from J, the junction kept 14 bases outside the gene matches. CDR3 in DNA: TGTGCCAGCAGTTTTGAAGGCGGGGGGGCCGTATATACGCAGTATTTT. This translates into CASSFEGGGAVYTQYF.

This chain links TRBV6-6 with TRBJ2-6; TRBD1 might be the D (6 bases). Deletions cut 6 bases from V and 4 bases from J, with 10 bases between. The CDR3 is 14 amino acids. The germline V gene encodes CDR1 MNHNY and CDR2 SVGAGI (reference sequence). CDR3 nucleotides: TGTGCCAGCAGGGACAGTACCGGGGCCAACGTCCTGACTTTC. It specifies CASRDSTGANVLTF.

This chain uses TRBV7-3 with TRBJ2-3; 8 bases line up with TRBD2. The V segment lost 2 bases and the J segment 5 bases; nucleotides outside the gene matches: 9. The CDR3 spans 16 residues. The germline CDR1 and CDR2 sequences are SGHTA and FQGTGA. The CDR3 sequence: CASSLGRLAGRDTQYF. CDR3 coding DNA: TGTGCCAGCAGCTTAGGGCGGTTAGCGGGGAGAGATACGCAGTATTTT.

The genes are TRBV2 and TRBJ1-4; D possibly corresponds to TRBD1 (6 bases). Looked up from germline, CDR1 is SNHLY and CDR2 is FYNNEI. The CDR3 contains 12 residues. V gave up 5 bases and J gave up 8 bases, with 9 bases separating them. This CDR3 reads CASSYREEKLFF. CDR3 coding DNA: TGTGCCAGCAGTTACAGGGAGGAAAAACTGTTTTTT. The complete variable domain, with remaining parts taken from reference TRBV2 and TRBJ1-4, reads EPEVTQTPSHQVTQMGQEVILRCVPISNHLYFYWYRQILGQKVEFLVSFYNNEISEKSEIFDDQFSVERPDGSNFTLKIRSTKLEDSAMYFCASSYREEKLFFGSGTQLSVL.

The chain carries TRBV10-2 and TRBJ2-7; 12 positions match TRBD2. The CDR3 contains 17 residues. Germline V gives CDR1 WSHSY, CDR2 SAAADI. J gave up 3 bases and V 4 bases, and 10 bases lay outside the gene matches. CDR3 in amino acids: CASSGLRTSGDHYEQYF. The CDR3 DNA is TGCGCCAGCAGTGGGCTCAGGACTAGCGGGGATCACTACGAGCAGTACTTC.

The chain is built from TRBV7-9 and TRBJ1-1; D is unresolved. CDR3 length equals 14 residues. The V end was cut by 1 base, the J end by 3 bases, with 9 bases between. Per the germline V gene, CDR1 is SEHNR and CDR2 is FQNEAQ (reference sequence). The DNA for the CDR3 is TGTGCCAGCAGCTTAGATCTTACAGACACTGAAGCTTTCTTT. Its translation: CASSLDLTDTEAFF.

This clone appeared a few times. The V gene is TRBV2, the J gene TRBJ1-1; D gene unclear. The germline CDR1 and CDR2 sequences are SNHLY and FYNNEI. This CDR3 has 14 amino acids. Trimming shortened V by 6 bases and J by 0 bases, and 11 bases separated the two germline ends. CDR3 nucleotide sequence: TGTGCCAGCAGGGGGAGCCTCATGAACACTGAAGCTTTCTTT. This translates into CASRGSLMNTEAFF.

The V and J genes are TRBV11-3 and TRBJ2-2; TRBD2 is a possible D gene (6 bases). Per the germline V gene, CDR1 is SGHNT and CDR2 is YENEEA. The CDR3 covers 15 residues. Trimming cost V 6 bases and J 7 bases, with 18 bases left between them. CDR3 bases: TGTGCCAGCAGTCACCCTGTCTCGGGGGTCGGGGAGCTGTTTTTT. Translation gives CASSHPVSGVGELFF.

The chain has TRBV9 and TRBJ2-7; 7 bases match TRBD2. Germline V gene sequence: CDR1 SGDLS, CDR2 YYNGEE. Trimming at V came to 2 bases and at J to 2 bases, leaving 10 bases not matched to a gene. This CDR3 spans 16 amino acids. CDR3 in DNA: TGTGCCAGCAGCGTCAACCGGGAGGCAGGTACCTACGAGCAGTACTTC. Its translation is CASSVNREAGTYEQYF. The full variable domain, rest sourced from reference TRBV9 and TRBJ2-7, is DSGVTQTPKHLITATGQRVTLRCSPRSGDLSVYWYQQSLDQGLQFLIQYYNGEERAKGNILERFSAQQFPDLHSELNLSSLELGDSALYFCASSVNREAGTYEQYFGPGTRLTVT.